Listed below are T cell receptor beta chains from one sample, sequenced in a study of shared clonotypes between healthy human individuals. Assay: immunoSEQ multiplex PCR; the TCRdb copy retains only in-frame clones and omits some. The table shows under 1,100,000 clones, with more than 60% occurring only once. The sequenced sample consisted of memory CD4+ T cells sorted from blood. Source of these receptors: a man aged 18 to 35 in good health. Both conserved end residues are part of each CDR3. Each record gives: CDR3 DNA, CDR3 protein, clone size, D gene, V gene, J gene. D genes are given only for firm matches. Rows may omit the clone size; those that give it use once, few, many or a size class.

TGTGCCAGCAGTCTTGACGACCTCTACGAGCAGTACTTC	CASSLDDLYEQYF	-	-	TRBV11-2	TRBJ2-7
TGTGCCAGCAGTCGGCAGGACAGCTATGGCTACACCTTC	CASSRQDSYGYTF	-	-	TRBV6-5	TRBJ1-2
TGTGCCAGCAGTCGGGACGGAGTGACCGGGGAGCTGTTTTTT	CASSRDGVTGELFF	-	-	TRBV6-5	TRBJ2-2
TGTGCCAGTAGTATAGAGAGGGGCACTGAAGCTTTCTTT	CASSIERGTEAFF	-	-	TRBV19	TRBJ1-1
TGCGCCAGCAGATACAGGGAGGGGAACACCGGGGAGCTGTTTTTT	CASRYREGNTGELFF	many	-	TRBV5-1	TRBJ2-2
TGTGCCAGTAGTATGAAACAGGGGAAAACTGAAAAACTGTTTTTT	CASSMKQGKTEKLFF	few	TRBD1	TRBV19	TRBJ1-4
TGTGCCAGCAGCTTAGAATATCCGCAAGAGACCCAGTACTTC	CASSLEYPQETQYF	-	-	TRBV7-9	TRBJ2-5
TGTGCCAGCGGGAGAAACACCATATATTTT	CASGRNTIYF	-	-	TRBV28	TRBJ1-3
TGTGCCAGCAGCCGCCGAGGGCGTTTCTACGAGCAGTACTTC	CASSRRGRFYEQYF	few	-	TRBV7-8	TRBJ2-7
TGTGCCAGCAGCCCCCCGCTTCGAGGAAGGAAAACAGACACCTTC	CASSPPLRGRKTDTF	-	-	TRBV9	TRBJ1-2
TGCGCCAGCAGCCAGAGACAGGGACCGGGAACCTCTGAAGCTTTCTTT	CASSQRQGPGTSEAFF	few	TRBD1	TRBV4-3	TRBJ1-1
TGTGCCAGCGGCGACGGCCGCTATGGCTACACCTTC	CASGDGRYGYTF	-	-	TRBV28	TRBJ1-2
TGTGCCAGCATTTCAAGGGACAGGGGCGGCGGCTACACCTTC	CASISRDRGGGYTF	-	TRBD1	TRBV6-5	TRBJ1-2
TGCGCCAGCAGCCACCCGGGACAGGGTATCTACGAGCAGTACTTC	CASSHPGQGIYEQYF	-	TRBD1	TRBV4-1	TRBJ2-7
TGCGCCAGCAGCCAAGATCTTTTTGCGGAGCTAGCGGGGGGGCCCGGCACAGATACGCAGTATTTT	CASSQDLFAELAGGPGTDTQYF	-	TRBD2	TRBV4-3	TRBJ2-3
TGTGCTAGCAGCCCCGGGACAGGGGCGGCAGATACGCAGTATTTT	CASSPGTGAADTQYF	-	TRBD1	TRBV7-7	TRBJ2-3
TGCGCCAGCAGCCCCAGCGGGGGGGCCGTAAATGAGCAGTTCTTC	CASSPSGGAVNEQFF	-	TRBD2	TRBV5-1	TRBJ2-1
TGCGCCAGCAGCTTGAGCGGGGGGCGGTACGAGCAGTACTTC	CASSLSGGRYEQYF	few	TRBD2	TRBV5-1	TRBJ2-7
TGTGCCAGCAGTGAATCGGGCCCTAATGAAAAACTGTTTTTT	CASSESGPNEKLFF	-	-	TRBV25-1	TRBJ1-4
TGTGCCAGCAGTTACTCAGGGGAACCTAACTATGGCTACACCTTC	CASSYSGEPNYGYTF	once	-	TRBV6-5	TRBJ1-2
TGCGCCAGCAGTGAGTCCGGCCCCGGGGAGCTGTTTTTT	CASSESGPGELFF	-	-	TRBV10-2	TRBJ2-2
TGTGCCATCAGTGAGGGGCAGGGCTCCTACAATGAGCAGTTCTTC	CAISEGQGSYNEQFF	-	-	TRBV10-3	TRBJ2-1
TGTGCCAGCAGTGACCTACTCCCCGGTTCTGGGGCCAACGTCCTGACTTTC	CASSDLLPGSGANVLTF	-	-	TRBV25-1	TRBJ2-6
TGTGCCAGCAGTTTAAACTACAATGAGCAGTTCTTC	CASSLNYNEQFF	-	-	TRBV28	TRBJ2-1
TGCGCCAGCAGCTTAAGAGCGGGGGGGCCAAATGAGCAGTTCTTC	CASSLRAGGPNEQFF	-	TRBD2	TRBV5-1	TRBJ2-1
TGTGCCACGGTCCCGGGGGGGCTGAACACTGAAGCTTTCTTT	CATVPGGLNTEAFF	-	-	TRBV28	TRBJ1-1
TGTGCCACCAGCAGTGGAGGAAGCCGTAATGAAAAACTGTTTTTT	CATSSGGSRNEKLFF	many	-	TRBV15	TRBJ1-4
TGTGCCAGCAGCCCCCAGGGTGTTTCCATGGGGTCACCCCTCCACTTT	CASSPQGVSMGSPLHF	-	-	TRBV7-2	TRBJ1-6
TGCGCCAGCAGCCCAGGAGGGGGGCCGTTCAATGAGCAGTTCTTC	CASSPGGGPFNEQFF	-	-	TRBV5-1	TRBJ2-1
TGCGCCAGCAGCTCATCATACTCGAACACCGGGGAGCTGTTTTTT	CASSSSYSNTGELFF	once	-	TRBV5-1	TRBJ2-2
TGTGCCAGCAGCTCGACCGTAAGCACAGATACGCAGTATTTT	CASSSTVSTDTQYF	-	-	TRBV7-9	TRBJ2-3
TGTGCCAGCTCACCGACTAGAGGGGGCACAGATACGCAGTATTTT	CASSPTRGGTDTQYF	-	-	TRBV18	TRBJ2-3
TGTGCCAGCAGTTGGACTAGCGGGAGAGATGAGCAGTTCTTC	CASSWTSGRDEQFF	-	TRBD2	TRBV5-4	TRBJ2-1
TGTGCCACCGGCGAGCAGTACTTC	CATGEQYF	many	-	TRBV21-1	TRBJ2-7
TGCGCCAGCAGCACCTCCCCGGGGGTATCTGGAAACACCATATATTTT	CASSTSPGVSGNTIYF	-	-	TRBV5-1	TRBJ1-3
TGTGCCAGCAGCCTACAACAGGGAGTGGAAGATACGCAGTATTTT	CASSLQQGVEDTQYF	-	-	TRBV7-9	TRBJ2-3
TGTGCCAGCAGTTACACAGGGGGGACTGAAGCTTTCTTT	CASSYTGGTEAFF	-	TRBD1	TRBV6-5	TRBJ1-1
TGCGCCAGCAGCCAAGGTTTAGGGAGAGTTGAGCAGTTCTTC	CASSQGLGRVEQFF	-	-	TRBV4-3	TRBJ2-1
TGCAGCGTGTTCACAGGGCGTAACACTGAAGCTTTCTTT	CSVFTGRNTEAFF	few	-	TRBV29-1	TRBJ1-1
TGTGCCAGCAGCTTAGACCAGGGCTCCTACGAGCAGTACTTC	CASSLDQGSYEQYF	-	-	TRBV11-2	TRBJ2-7
TGTGCCATCAGTGAGACTCCCGGCGGGAGGTGGCAGACCCAGTACTTC	CAISETPGGRWQTQYF	many	TRBD2	TRBV10-3	TRBJ2-5
TGTGCCAGCAGCTTAGATGGGGGGAGGGGCACTGAAGCTTTCTTT	CASSLDGGRGTEAFF	-	-	TRBV11-2	TRBJ1-1
TGTGCCAGCAGTGATAAGGGAGTTAACTATGGCTACACCTTC	CASSDKGVNYGYTF	-	-	TRBV2	TRBJ1-2
TGTGCCAGCAGTCAGCGGGTCAATTACGAGCAGTACTTC	CASSQRVNYEQYF	-	-	TRBV27	TRBJ2-7
TGTGCCAGCAGCTTGGACTCGCAGAGCCCCCAGCATTTT	CASSLDSQSPQHF	-	-	TRBV5-4	TRBJ1-5
TGTGCCAGCTCACCACGAATAGCGGGGAGGGGAGAGACCCAGTACTTC	CASSPRIAGRGETQYF	once	TRBD2	TRBV18	TRBJ2-5
TGTGCCGGGGGGACAAGCTCCTACGAGCAGTACTTC	CAGGTSSYEQYF	-	-	TRBV2	TRBJ2-7
TGTGCCTCAGGGGGTCGGGGGTATGGCTACACCTTC	CASGGRGYGYTF	-	TRBD1	TRBV6-1	TRBJ1-2
TGTGCCACCCGGCGTGTGGGAGATGGCAATCAGCCCCAGCATTTT	CATRRVGDGNQPQHF	-	-	TRBV10-3	TRBJ1-5
TGTGCCAGCGTATCCCGAGAGAACATTCAGTACTTC	CASVSRENIQYF	-	-	TRBV28	TRBJ2-4
TGTGCCAGCAGCTTATCGGTTTTCAATCAGCCCCAGCATTTT	CASSLSVFNQPQHF	-	-	TRBV7-2	TRBJ1-5
TGTGCCAGCAGCTTAGTGGCTGATCCCACAGATACGCAGTATTTT	CASSLVADPTDTQYF	once	-	TRBV7-2	TRBJ2-3
TGTGCCAGCAGCTTCGGGACTAGCGGCACCGGGGAGCTGTTTTTT	CASSFGTSGTGELFF	few	TRBD2	TRBV7-8	TRBJ2-2
TGTGCCATCAGTGAGTTGCAGGGAGGAAGGTCACCCCTCCACTTT	CAISELQGGRSPLHF	-	-	TRBV10-3	TRBJ1-6
TGTGCCAGCTCAGCTGCCAAAAACATTCAGTACTTC	CASSAAKNIQYF	-	-	TRBV18	TRBJ2-4
TGTGCCAGCGTCGTTTGGGGTGACGAGACCCAGTACTTC	CASVVWGDETQYF	few	-	TRBV6-1	TRBJ2-5
TGTGCCAGCAGATCGACAGGGTCTACCACACCCCAGCATTTT	CASRSTGSTTPQHF	once	TRBD1	TRBV19	TRBJ1-5
TGTGCCAGCAGCTTGGAGATGGGTGGACCCCAGCATTTT	CASSLEMGGPQHF	-	-	TRBV5-4	TRBJ1-5
TGTGCCAGCAGCTTCGGGACAGGTTTTACCGGGGAGCTGTTTTTT	CASSFGTGFTGELFF	many	TRBD1	TRBV9	TRBJ2-2
TGTGCCAGCAGTTTGGCGGAGAATGAAAAACTGTTTTTT	CASSLAENEKLFF	many	-	TRBV6-5	TRBJ1-4